The 16 T cell receptor beta chains listed next were all sequenced from one sample in a study of blood T cell repertoires in COVID-19. Here immunoSEQ multiplex PCR was the method, and the copy in TCRdb shows in-frame clones only, minus some. The profile shows 100,000 to 150,000 clones, 85% to 90% of them singletons. Sequences were obtained from peripheral blood. The receptors were gathered from a human donor in a cohort sampled during active COVID-19.

This chain connects TRBV2 to TRBJ1-5, with a possible D match to TRBD1 (6 bases). The germline V and J ends were trimmed by 3 bases and 6 bases, with 12 bases remaining between them. The CDR3 length is 14 residues. In germline, CDR1 is SNHLY, CDR2 FYNNEI. CDR3 protein: CASSDGGGPQPQHF. CDR3 nucleotides: TGTGCCAGCAGTGATGGGGGGGGCCCTCAGCCCCAGCATTTT.

V and J are TRBV5-6 and TRBJ2-2; TRBD1 matches 12 bases. The J segment lost 6 bases and the V segment lost 3 bases, leaving 3 bases of the junction unmatched. This CDR3 contains 15 residues. The germline CDR1 and CDR2 sequences are SGHDT and YYEEEE. CDR3 sequence (DNA): TGTGCCAGCAGCTACGGGACAGGGGGCGCCGGGGAGCTGTTTTTT. It yields the protein CASSYGTGGAGELFF.

Comments on this clone: A junction boundary mismatches the germline segment, possibly from a read error. The CDR3 protein is CAGSPPWDSSNEQYF. The CDR3 DNA follows: TGTGCCGGCAGCCCGCCGTGGGACTCTAGTAACGAGCAGTACTTC. The chain recombines TRBV7-2 with TRBJ2-7; perhaps TRBD2 as D (6 bases). The CDR3 spans 15 residues. Germline CDR1 and CDR2: SGHTA and FQGNSA.

The V call is TRBV28, the J call TRBJ1-4; 9 bases map to TRBD1. Germline values: CDR1 MDHEN, CDR2 SYDVKM. V lost 5 bases and J lost 5; bases outside the gene matches: 9. This CDR3 contains 16 residues. CDR3 protein: CASSSPGTGINEKLFF. CDR3 bases: TGTGCCAGCAGTAGTCCCGGGACAGGGATCAATGAAAAACTGTTTTTT. Looking up the rest from reference TRBV28 and TRBJ1-4 gives the full variable domain: DVKVTQSSRYLVKRTGEKVFLECVQDMDHENMFWYRQDPGLGLRLIYFSYDVKMKEKGDIPEGYSVSREKKERFSLILESASTNQTSMYLCASSSPGTGINEKLFFGSGTQLSVL.

This sequence joins TRBV5-1 and TRBJ1-1, with TRBD1 as a possible D gene (5 bases). Germline V gene data show CDR1 as SGHRS and CDR2 as YFSETQ. CDR3 length: 13 amino acids. The V and J ends lost 3 bases and 5 bases respectively, with 11 bases between them. As DNA, the CDR3 is TGCGCCAGCAGCTCGGGGGGTGGGACTGAAGCTTTCTTT. Translating it yields CASSSGGGTEAFF.

Here the CDR3 reads CASSQSGTGVSGELFF. Written as DNA, the CDR3 is TGTGCCAGCTCACAATCCGGGACAGGGGTCAGCGGGGAGCTGTTTTTT. The V and J genes are TRBV18 and TRBJ2-2; the match to TRBD1 covers 10 bases. The CDR3 consists of 16 residues. The ends lost 4 bases at V and 7 bases at J; junction bases unmatched: 9. CDR1 KGHSH and CDR2 LQKENI come from the germline V gene.

V gene TRBV6-6 combines with J gene TRBJ1-3; 10 positions agree with TRBD1. Trimming cost V 5 bases and J 0 bases; bases outside gene matches: 7. Per germline, CDR1 MNHNY and CDR2 SVGAGI (reference sequence). The CDR3 is 17 residues long. The CDR3 nucleotides read TGTGCCAGCAGTCCCGGGACAGGGGCCCTCTCTGGAAACACCATATATTTT. This codes for CASSPGTGALSGNTIYF.

The chain couples TRBV10-3 to TRBJ2-1; 8 nucleotides agree with TRBD2. CDR1 and CDR2 (germline): ENHRY, SYGVKD. With 3 bases clipped from V and 9 bases from J, the junction kept 10 bases outside the gene matches. The CDR3 extends over 15 amino acids. CDR3 coding DNA: TGTGCCATCAGTGACCTAAGCGGGAGTCGAGGTGAGCAGTTCTTC. It yields the protein CAISDLSGSRGEQFF.

This chain connects TRBV5-8 to TRBJ2-7, with 9 bases lining up with TRBD1. Germline loops: CDR1 SGHTS, CDR2 YDEGEE. J lost 5 bases, V lost 5 bases, and 8 bases had no gene match. The CDR3 has 14 residues. The DNA for the CDR3 is TGTGCCAGCAGGGCCGGGACAGGGCGCGACGAGCAGTACTTC. Translating gives CASRAGTGRDEQYF.

The chain combines TRBV5-1 with TRBJ1-2, with TRBD1 identical over 7 bases. With 4 bases clipped from V and 6 bases from J, the junction kept 18 bases outside the gene matches. From germline, CDR1 is SGHRS and CDR2 YFSETQ. This CDR3 region has 17 residues. CDR3 sequence: CASSPGEGALVVHGYTF. DNA of the CDR3: TGCGCCAGCAGCCCGGGCGAGGGGGCCCTTGTTGTCCATGGCTACACCTTC.

The gene calls are TRBV2 and TRBJ1-1, with D uncertain. This CDR3 is built from 13 residues. The V end was cut by 7 bases, the J end by 4 bases, with 13 bases between. Germline V gives CDR1 SNHLY, CDR2 FYNNEI. CDR3: CASNRGVPTEAFF. The CDR3 DNA is TGTGCCAGCAACCGCGGGGTCCCCACTGAAGCTTTCTTT.

This clone appeared once. The CDR3 DNA follows: TGTGCCAGTAGTAGGGACAGGGGATACGAGCAGTACTTC. Its protein product is CASSRDRGYEQYF. The gene calls are TRBV19 and TRBJ2-7; 10 positions agree with TRBD1. V lost 4 bases to trimming and J lost 4 bases; unmatched junction nucleotides: 1. The CDR3 sequence is 13 residues long. The V gene's germline CDR1 is LNHDA and CDR2 SQIVND (reference sequence).

The chain has TRBV18 and TRBJ2-7; TRBD1 matches at 10 bases. This CDR3 has 15 residues. The germline V gene has CDR1 KGHSH and CDR2 LQKENI. J lost 3 bases, V lost 4 bases, and 6 bases had no gene match. Here the CDR3 DNA reads TGTGCCAGCTCACTCAGGGGACAGGGGAGCTACGAGCAGTACTTC. Its protein is CASSLRGQGSYEQYF.

This sequence joins TRBV28 and TRBJ2-5; no clear D gene. V dropped 1 base and J dropped 5 bases, with 8 bases sitting between them. The length of the CDR3 is 13 residues. The germline gives CDR1 MDHEN, CDR2 SYDVKM. The CDR3 nucleotides read TGTGCCAGCAGTTTATCCGGGTTGGAGACCCAGTACTTC. It yields the protein CASSLSGLETQYF. The whole variable domain, remainder taken from reference TRBV28 and TRBJ2-5, is DVKVTQSSRYLVKRTGEKVFLECVQDMDHENMFWYRQDPGLGLRLIYFSYDVKMKEKGDIPEGYSVSREKKERFSLILESASTNQTSMYLCASSLSGLETQYFGPGTRLLVL.

The CDR3 DNA is TGTGCCAGCAGTCTACTAGCGGGACAAGAGACCCAGTACTTC. This sequence encodes CASSLLAGQETQYF. The chain combines TRBV28 with TRBJ2-5; TRBD2 matches 10 bases. After removal of 5 bases from V and 2 bases from J, the junction contained 2 bases not matched to a gene. Germline V CDR1 and CDR2: MDHEN, SYDVKM. The CDR3 covers 14 residues.

V is TRBV5-1 and J is TRBJ2-2; D possibly corresponds to TRBD1 (6 bases). The V end lost 4 bases, the J end lost 2 bases, and 21 bases lay between the germline ends. In germline, CDR1 is SGHRS, CDR2 YFSETQ. The CDR3 contains 18 residues. The CDR3 sequence: CASSQDRSRTVNTGELFF. CDR3 coding DNA: TGCGCCAGCAGCCAAGACAGGAGCCGAACCGTTAACACCGGGGAGCTGTTTTTT.